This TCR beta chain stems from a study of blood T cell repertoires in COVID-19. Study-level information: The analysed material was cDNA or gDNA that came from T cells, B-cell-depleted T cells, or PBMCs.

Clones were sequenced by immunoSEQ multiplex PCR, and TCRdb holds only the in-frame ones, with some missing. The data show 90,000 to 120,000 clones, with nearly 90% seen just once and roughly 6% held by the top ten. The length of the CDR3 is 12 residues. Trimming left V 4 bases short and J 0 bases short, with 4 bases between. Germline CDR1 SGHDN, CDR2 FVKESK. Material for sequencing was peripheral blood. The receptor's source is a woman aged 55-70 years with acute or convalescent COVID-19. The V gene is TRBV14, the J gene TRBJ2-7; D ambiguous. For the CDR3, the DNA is TGTGCCAGCAGCCGGCTCTCCTACGAGCAGTACTTC. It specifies CASSRLSYEQYF.